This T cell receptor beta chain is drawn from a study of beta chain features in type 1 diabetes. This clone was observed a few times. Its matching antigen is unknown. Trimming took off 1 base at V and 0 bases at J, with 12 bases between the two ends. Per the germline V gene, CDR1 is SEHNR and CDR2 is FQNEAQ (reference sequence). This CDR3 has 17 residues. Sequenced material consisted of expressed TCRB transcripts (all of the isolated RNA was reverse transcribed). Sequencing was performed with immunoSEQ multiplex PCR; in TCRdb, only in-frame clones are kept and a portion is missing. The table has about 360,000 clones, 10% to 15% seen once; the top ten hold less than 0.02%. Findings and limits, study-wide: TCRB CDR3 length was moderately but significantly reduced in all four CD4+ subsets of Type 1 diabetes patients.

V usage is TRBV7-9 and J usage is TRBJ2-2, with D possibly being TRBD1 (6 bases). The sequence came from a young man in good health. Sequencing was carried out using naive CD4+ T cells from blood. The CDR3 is CASSLVKQGTNTGELFF. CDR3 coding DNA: TGTGCCAGCAGCTTAGTCAAGCAGGGGACGAACACCGGGGAGCTGTTTTTT.